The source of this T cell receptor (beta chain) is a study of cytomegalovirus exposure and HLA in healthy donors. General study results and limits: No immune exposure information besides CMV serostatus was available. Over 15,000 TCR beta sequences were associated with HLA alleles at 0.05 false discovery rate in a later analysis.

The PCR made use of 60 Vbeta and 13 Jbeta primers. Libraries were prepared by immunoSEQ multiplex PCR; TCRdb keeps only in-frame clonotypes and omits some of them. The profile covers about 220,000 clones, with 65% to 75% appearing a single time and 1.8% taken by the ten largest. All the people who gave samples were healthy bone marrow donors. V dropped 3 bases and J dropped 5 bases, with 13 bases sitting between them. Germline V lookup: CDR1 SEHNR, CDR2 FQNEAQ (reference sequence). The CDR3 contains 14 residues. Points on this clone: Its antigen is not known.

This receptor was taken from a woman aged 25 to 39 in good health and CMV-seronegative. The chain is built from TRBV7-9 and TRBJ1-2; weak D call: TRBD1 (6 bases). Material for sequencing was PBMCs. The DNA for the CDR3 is TGTGCCAGCAGCTTTGAAGGGACACTATATGGCTACACCTTC. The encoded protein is CASSFEGTLYGYTF.